This TCR beta chain is from a study of cytomegalovirus exposure and HLA in healthy donors. Study-wide points: Follow-up analysis seemed to connect common viral pathogens with several of the most significant clusters identified. In an earlier analysis, most TCR beta V segments were productive about 87% or about 30% of the time.

Germline lookup yields CDR1 ENHRY and CDR2 SYGVKD. J lost 3 bases, V lost 8 bases, and 15 bases had no gene match. The CDR3 has 17 amino acids. A single count supports this clone. Its antigen is currently unknown. The PCR used 60 Vbeta and 13 Jbeta primers. Sequenced by immunoSEQ multiplex PCR; TCRdb stores in-frame clones only, minus some. This table holds around 110,000 clones, 65% to 90% found once. The V gene is TRBV10-3, the J gene TRBJ2-7, with 11 bases fitting TRBD2. Material: PBMCs. This receptor was taken from a young woman in good health and CMV-seronegative. In DNA form, the CDR3 reads TGTGCCATCGGGGGGCAGGTAGCGGGAGGGGAAGGCTACGAGCAGTACTTC. Translated, it gives CAIGGQVAGGEGYEQYF.